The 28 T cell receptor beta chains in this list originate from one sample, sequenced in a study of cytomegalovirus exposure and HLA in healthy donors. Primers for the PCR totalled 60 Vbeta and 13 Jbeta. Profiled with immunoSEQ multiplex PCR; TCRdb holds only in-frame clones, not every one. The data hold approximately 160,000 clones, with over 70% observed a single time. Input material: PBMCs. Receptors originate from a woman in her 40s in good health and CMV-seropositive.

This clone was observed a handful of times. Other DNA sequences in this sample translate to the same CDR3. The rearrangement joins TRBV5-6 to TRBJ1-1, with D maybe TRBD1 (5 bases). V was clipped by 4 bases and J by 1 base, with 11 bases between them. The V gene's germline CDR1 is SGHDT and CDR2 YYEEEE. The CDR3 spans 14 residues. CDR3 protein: CASSQLTGNTEAFF. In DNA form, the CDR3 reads TGTGCCAGCAGCCAATTAACAGGGAACACTGAAGCTTTCTTT. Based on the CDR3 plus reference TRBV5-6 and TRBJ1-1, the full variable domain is DAGVTQSPTHLIKTRGQQVTLRCSPKSGHDTVSWYQQALGQGPQFIFQYYEEEERQRGNFPDRFSGHQFPNYSSELNVNALLLGDSALYLCASSQLTGNTEAFFGQGTRLTVV.

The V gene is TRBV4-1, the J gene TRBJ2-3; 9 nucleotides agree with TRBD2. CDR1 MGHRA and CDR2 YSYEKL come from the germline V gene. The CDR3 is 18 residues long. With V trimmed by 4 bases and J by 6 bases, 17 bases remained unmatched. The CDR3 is CASSRPPSGNPIGDTQYF. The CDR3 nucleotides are TGCGCCAGCAGCCGCCCCCCTAGCGGGAACCCGATTGGGGATACGCAGTATTTT.

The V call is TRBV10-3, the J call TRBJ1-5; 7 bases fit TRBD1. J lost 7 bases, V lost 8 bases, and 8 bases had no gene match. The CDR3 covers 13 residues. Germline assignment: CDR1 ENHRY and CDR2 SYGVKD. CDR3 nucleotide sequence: TGTGCCATCGGACAGGAGGTGTGGCAGCCCCAGCATTTT. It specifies CAIGQEVWQPQHF.

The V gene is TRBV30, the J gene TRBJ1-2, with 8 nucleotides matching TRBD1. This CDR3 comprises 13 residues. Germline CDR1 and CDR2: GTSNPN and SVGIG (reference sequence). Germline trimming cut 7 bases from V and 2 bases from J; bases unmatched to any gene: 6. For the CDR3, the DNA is TGTGCCTCTCCGAGACAGGGGAACTATGGCTACACCTTC. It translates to CASPRQGNYGYTF.

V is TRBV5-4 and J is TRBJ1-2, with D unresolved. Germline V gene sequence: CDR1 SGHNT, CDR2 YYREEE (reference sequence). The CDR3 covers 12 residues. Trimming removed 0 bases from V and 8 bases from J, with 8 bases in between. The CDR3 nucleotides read TGTGCCAGCAGCTTGGGGACTGGAGGCTACACCTTC. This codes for CASSLGTGGYTF.

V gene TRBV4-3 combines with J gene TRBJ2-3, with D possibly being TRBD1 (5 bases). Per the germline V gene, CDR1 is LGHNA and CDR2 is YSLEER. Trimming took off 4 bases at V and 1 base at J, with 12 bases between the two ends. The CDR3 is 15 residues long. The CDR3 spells CASSLNGQGTDTQYF. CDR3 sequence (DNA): TGCGCCAGCAGCCTCAATGGACAAGGCACAGATACGCAGTATTTT.

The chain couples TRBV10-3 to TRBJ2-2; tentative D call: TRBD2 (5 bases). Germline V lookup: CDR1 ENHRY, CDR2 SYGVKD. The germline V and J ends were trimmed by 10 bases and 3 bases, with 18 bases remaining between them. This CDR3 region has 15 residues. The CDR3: CATTRRGPDTGELFF. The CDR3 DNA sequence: TGTGCCACCACCCGGCGAGGGCCGGACACCGGGGAGCTGTTTTTT.

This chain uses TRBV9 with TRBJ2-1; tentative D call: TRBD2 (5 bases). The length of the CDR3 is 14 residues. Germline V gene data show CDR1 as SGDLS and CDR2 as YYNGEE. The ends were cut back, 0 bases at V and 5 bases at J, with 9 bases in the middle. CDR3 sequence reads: CASSVDRGNNEQFF. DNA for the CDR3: TGTGCCAGCAGCGTAGATCGAGGGAACAATGAGCAGTTCTTC.

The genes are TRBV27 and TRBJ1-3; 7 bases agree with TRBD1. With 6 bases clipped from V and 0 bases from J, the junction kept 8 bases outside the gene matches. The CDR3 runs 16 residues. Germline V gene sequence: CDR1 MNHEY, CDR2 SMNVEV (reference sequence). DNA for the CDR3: TGTGCCAGCAGGCTTACAGGGGTGGGCTCTGGAAACACCATATATTTT. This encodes CASRLTGVGSGNTIYF.

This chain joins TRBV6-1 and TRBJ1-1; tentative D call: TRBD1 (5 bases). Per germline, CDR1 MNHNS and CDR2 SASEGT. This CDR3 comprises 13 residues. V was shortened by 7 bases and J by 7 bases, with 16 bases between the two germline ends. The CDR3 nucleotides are TGTGCCAGCAAATTGGAGGGGAGGGGTGAAGCTTTCTTT. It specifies CASKLEGRGEAFF.

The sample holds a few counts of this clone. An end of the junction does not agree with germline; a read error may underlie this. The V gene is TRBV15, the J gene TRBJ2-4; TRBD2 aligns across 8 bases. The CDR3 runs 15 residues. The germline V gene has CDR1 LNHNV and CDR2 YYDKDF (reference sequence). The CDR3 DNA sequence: TGTGCCACCAGCAGAGCGGGGGGGGCCAAAAACAGTCAGTACTTC. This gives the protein CATSRAGGAKNSQYF. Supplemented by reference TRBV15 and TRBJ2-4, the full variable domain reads DAMVIQNPRYQVTQFGKPVTLSCSQTLNHNVMYWYQQKSSQAPKLLFHYYDKDFNNEADTPDNFQSRRPNTSFCFLDIRSPGLGDTAMYLCATSRAGGAKNSQYFGAGTRLSVL.

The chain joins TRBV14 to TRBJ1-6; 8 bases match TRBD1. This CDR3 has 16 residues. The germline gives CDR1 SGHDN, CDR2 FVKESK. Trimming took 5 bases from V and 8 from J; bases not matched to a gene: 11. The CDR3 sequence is CASSSRTGKVHSPLHF. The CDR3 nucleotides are TGTGCCAGCAGCTCCCGGACAGGGAAGGTTCATTCACCCCTCCACTTT.

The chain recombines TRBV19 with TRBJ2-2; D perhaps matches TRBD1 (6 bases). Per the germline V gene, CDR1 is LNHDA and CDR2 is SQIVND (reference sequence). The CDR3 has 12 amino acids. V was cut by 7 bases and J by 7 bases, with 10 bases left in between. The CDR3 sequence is CASNGQIGELFF. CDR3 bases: TGTGCCAGTAACGGACAGATCGGGGAGCTGTTTTTT.

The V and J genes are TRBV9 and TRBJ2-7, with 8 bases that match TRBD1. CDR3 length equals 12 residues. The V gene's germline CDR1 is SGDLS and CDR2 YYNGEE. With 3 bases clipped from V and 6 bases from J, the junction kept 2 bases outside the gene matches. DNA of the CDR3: TGTGCCAGCAGCGGGACAGGGTCCGAGCAGTACTTC. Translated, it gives CASSGTGSEQYF.

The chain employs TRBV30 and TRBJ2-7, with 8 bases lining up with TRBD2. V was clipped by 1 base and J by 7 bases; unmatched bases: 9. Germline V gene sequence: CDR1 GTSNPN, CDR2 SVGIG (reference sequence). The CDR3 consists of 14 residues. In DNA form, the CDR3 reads TGTGCCTGGAGTGGAGGAGCGGGGGTCTGGGAGCAGTACTTC. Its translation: CAWSGGAGVWEQYF.

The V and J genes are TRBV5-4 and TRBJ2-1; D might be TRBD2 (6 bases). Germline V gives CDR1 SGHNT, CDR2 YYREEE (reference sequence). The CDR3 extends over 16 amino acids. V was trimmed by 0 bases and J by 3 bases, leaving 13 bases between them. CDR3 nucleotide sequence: TGTGCCAGCAGCTTGGATGGGGGGTCAAACTACAATGAGCAGTTCTTC. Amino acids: CASSLDGGSNYNEQFF.

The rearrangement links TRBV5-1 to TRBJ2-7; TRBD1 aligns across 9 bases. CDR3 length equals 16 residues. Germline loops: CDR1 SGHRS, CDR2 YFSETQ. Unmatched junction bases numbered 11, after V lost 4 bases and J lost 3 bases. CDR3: CASSSRPDRGSYEQYF. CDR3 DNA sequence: TGCGCCAGCAGCAGTAGACCGGACAGGGGCAGCTACGAGCAGTACTTC.

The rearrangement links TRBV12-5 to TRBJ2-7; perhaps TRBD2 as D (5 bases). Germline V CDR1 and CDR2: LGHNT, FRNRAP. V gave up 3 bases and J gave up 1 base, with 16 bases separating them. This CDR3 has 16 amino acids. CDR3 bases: TGTGCTAGTGGTTTTGAGGCGGGCCGGGGATCCTACGAGCAGTACTTC. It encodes CASGFEAGRGSYEQYF.

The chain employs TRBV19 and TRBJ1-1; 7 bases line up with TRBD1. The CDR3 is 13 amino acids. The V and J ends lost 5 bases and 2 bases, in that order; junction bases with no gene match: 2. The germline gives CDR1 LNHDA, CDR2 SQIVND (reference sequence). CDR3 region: CASSRQGNTEAFF. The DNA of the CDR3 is TGTGCCAGTAGTCGACAGGGAAACACTGAAGCTTTCTTT.

The CDR3 sequence is CASSESSANYGYTF. The CDR3 coding sequence is TGTGCCAGCAGTGAATCGTCGGCTAACTATGGCTACACCTTC. The chain couples TRBV2 to TRBJ1-2; no clear D gene. Germline assignment: CDR1 SNHLY and CDR2 FYNNEI. This CDR3 has 14 residues. V dropped 2 bases and J dropped 0 bases, with 7 bases sitting between them.

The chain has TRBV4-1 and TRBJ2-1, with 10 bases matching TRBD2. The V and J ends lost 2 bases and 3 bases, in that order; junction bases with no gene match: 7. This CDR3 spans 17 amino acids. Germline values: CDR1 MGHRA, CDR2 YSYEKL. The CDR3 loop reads CASSQIISGGLYNEQFF. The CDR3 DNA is TGCGCCAGCAGCCAAATCATTAGCGGGGGGCTCTACAATGAGCAGTTCTTC.

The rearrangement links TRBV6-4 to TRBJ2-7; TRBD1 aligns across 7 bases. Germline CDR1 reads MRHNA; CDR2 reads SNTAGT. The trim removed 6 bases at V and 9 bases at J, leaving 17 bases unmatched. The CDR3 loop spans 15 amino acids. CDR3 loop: CASRIPRGTVATQYF. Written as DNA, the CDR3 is TGTGCCAGCAGGATCCCGAGGGGGACAGTGGCGACGCAGTACTTC.

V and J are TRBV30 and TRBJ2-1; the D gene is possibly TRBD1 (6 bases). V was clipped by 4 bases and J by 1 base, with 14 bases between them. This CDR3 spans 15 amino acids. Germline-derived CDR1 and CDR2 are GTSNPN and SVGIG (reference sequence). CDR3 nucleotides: TGTGCCTGGACGGCTGCAGGGGTGTCCTACAATGAGCAGTTCTTC. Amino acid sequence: CAWTAAGVSYNEQFF.

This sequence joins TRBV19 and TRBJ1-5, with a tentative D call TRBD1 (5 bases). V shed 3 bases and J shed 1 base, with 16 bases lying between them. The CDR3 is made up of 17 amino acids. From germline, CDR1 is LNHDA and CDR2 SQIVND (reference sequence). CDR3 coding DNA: TGTGCCAGTAGTATGGGCTGGGGCAGGGCAAGCAATCAGCCCCAGCATTTT. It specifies CASSMGWGRASNQPQHF.

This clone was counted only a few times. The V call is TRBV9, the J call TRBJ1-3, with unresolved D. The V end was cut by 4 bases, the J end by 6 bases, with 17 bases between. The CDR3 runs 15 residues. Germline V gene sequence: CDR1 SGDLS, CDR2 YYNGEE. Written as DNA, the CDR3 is TGTGCCAGCAGCTTAAGACCGTTCCGGGAAAACACCATATATTTT. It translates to CASSLRPFRENTIYF.

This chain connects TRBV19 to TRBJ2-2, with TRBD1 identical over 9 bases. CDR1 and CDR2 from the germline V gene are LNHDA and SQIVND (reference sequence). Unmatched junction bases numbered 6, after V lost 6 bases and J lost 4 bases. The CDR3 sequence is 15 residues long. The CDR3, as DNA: TGTGCCAGTAGACAGGGGGCGCAGGGCACCGGGGAGCTGTTTTTT. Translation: CASRQGAQGTGELFF.

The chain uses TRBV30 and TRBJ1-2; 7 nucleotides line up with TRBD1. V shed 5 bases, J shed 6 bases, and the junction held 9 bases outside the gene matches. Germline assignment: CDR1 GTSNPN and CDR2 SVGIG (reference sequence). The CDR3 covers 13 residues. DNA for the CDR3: TGTGCCTGGGAGGCAGGGGGTGGAAATGGCTACACCTTC. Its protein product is CAWEAGGGNGYTF.

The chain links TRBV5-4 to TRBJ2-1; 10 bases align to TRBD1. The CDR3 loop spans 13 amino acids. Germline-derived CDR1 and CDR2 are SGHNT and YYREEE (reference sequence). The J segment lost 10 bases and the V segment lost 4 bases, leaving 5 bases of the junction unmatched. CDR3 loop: CASSGGQGDEQFF. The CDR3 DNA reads TGTGCCAGCAGCGGAGGACAGGGGGACGAGCAGTTCTTC.